This TCR beta chain was recovered during a study of T cell responses to AZD1222 COVID-19 vaccine (dated by TCRdb to the early 2020s). Study-level background: A total of 233 trial participants underwent TCR sequencing, of whom some 210 received two doses of AZD1222 and about 25 received two doses of the MenACWY control vaccine. Enrollment into the trials was organized by age into subgroups of 18-55, 56-69 and 70-plus years, and those subgroups contained about 160, 30 and 59 TCR-sequenced participants, respectively. Here is what the overall study found, with its caveats: After two AZD1222 doses, both the breadth and the depth of spike-specific TCRs were significantly higher than at day 0 and than in MenACWY recipients. Most participants were white British and females outnumbered males, and the authors suggested that clonal diversity may have been underestimated. Conclusions about previously exposed vaccinees were limited because only 5 or 6 AZD1222 recipients were SARS-CoV-2 seropositive at baseline. No day 14 peak-response samples were available, so repertoires were characterized only after the peak T cell response. In the small 56-69-year group, the increase in depth fell short of significance, most likely because of low power. Reportedly, close to half of the unique spike-specific TCRs recognized epitopes lying outside the regions that are mutated in the B.1.351 and B.1.1.7 variants. The whole spike protein was spanned by vaccine-associated CD4 TCRs, and dominant responses were seen in regions 160-218 and 743-854.

The CDR3 regions of human TCRbeta chains were subjected to immunosequencing. The study's processing was this. TCRs in the repertoires were matched against a reference library of SARS-CoV-2-specific TCRs that had been generated with the MIRA antigen-specificity platform. Breadth meant the fraction of unique TCRs that were SARS-CoV-2-associated, whereas depth meant the fraction of total T cells that were SARS-CoV-2-associated. Using the MIRA data, each spike-specific TCR was mapped to the spike region that the TCR reacts to and placed in a CD4 or CD8 class. Log10-transformed breadth and depth values were compared by one-way ANOVA with Sidak's multiple comparisons tests. TCRdb re-hosts the immuneACCESS table, in-frame sequences only. Its copies lack some clones; in the studies checked, an unresolved V gene accounts for under half of them, and the cause for the rest is not known. For V, J and clone size, that table is used; D and trimming come from the DNA. A total of around 130,000 clones appear in this sample, more than 85% of them only once. The ten largest clonotypes hold roughly 3.9% of the sample.

This clone turned up a few times. Its antigen remains unidentified. No quality values exist for individual bases; no much larger clone is one base distant. The intended sense of this specimen's time point label: about 28 days (+/-7) after the second vaccine dose. AZD1222 recipients whose second dose came at about 4 weeks and those whose second dose came at about 12 weeks were combined into one group, since spike-specific TCR depth and breadth did not differ between the two schedules. Vaccinee samples came from UK trials COV001 and COV002, including a single-blind randomized controlled phase 2/3 trial of AZD1222 (ChAdOx1 nCoV-19) in healthy adults. Trial participant PBMC samples were collected at day 0 and day 28 after the second dose for TCRbeta chain sequencing. Its CDR3 holds 15 amino acids, cysteine through phenylalanine. Left in the record is the CDR3 DNA by itself, 45 bases read in frame from the first base. Trimming accounts for 4 bases at V and 1 base at J, while the number of junction bases matched to no gene is 4. Taken from the germline V gene (reference sequence), the CDR1 and CDR2 loops are SGHNT and YYREEE.

The receptor was isolated from an adult who received the AZD1222 COVID-19 vaccine. This sample comprised peripheral blood, obtained 28 days after the second AZD1222 dose. The chain was built from TRBV5-4 and TRBJ1-1; 10 bases in between match TRBD1. In nucleotides, the sequence is TGTGCCAGCAGCAACTGGGACAGGGGGAACACTGAAGCTTTCTTT. It encodes CASSNWDRGNTEAFF.